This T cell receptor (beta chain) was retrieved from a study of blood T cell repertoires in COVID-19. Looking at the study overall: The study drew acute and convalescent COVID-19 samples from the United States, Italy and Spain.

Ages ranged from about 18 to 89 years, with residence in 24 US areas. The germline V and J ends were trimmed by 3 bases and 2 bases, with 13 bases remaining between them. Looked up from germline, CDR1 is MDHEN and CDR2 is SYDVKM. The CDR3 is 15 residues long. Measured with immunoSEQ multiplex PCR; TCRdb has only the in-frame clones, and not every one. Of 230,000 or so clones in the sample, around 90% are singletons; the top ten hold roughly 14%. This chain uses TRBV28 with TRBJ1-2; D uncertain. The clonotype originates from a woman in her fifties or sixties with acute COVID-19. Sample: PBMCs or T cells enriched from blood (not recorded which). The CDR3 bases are TGTGCCAGCAGTTTCGCCGCCAACTTAAACTATGGCTACACCTTC. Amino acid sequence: CASSFAANLNYGYTF.